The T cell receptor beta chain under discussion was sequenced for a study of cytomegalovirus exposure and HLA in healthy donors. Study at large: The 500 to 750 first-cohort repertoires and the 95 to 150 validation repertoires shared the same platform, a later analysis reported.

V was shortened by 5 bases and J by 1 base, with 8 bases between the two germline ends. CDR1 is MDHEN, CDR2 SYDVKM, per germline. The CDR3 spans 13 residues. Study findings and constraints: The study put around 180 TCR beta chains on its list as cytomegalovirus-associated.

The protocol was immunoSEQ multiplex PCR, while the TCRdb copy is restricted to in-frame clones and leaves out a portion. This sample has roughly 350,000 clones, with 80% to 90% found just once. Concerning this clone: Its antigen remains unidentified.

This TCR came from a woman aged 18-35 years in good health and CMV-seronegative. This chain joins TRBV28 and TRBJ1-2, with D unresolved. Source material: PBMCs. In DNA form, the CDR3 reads TGTGCCAGCAGTCCCCCCGGTAACTATGGCTACACCTTC. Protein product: CASSPPGNYGYTF.